The 23 T cell receptor beta chains below all came from one sample that was sequenced in a study of regulatory T cells in long-lasting Graves disease. The time point here: newly diagnosed GD, antithyroid drugs for less than 3 months. The authors made the TCR library using RNA they extracted from PBMCs. Building of the TCR beta libraries involved iRepertoire HTBI primers and Arm-PCR of CDR3 regions. TCRdb redid the calling of the multiplex PCR reads with MiXCR, one entry per CDR3 protein. The sample has fewer than 550,000 distinct CDR3 sequences, roughly 17% seen once. This sample also appeared in a second study, on T cells in Graves' hyperthyroidism and ophthalmopathy.

The sample was peripheral blood mononuclear cells (PBMCs), taken at new diagnosis, from a patient treated with antithyroid drugs. These receptors originate from a woman aged 18-29 years with Graves disease.

This clonotype was seen ten or more times. The chain carries TRBV28 and TRBJ2-1; possible D gene TRBD2, 6 bases. The CDR3 is 13 residues long. The germline gives CDR1 MDHEN, CDR2 SYDVKM. The V and J ends lost 8 bases and 8 bases respectively, with 16 bases between them. In DNA, the CDR3 is TGTGCCAGCTGCGGGGCAGGGACTGATGAGCAGTTCTTC. Translating gives CASCGAGTDEQFF. Together with reference TRBV28 and TRBJ2-1, the CDR3 gives the full variable domain: DVKVTQSSRYLVKRTGEKVFLECVQDMDHENMFWYRQDPGLGLRLIYFSYDVKMKEKGDIPEGYSVSREKKERFSLILESASTNQTSMYLCASCGAGTDEQFFGPGTRLTVL.

At least ten counts were recorded for this clonotype. J is TRBJ2-5 and V is TRBV29-1; 11 nucleotides line up with TRBD2. This CDR3 has 18 amino acids. Trimming cost V 1 base and J 5 bases; bases outside gene matches: 15. Germline V lookup: CDR1 SQVTM, CDR2 ANQGSEA. The DNA for the CDR3 is TGCAGCGTTGAAGTACCCCACTTAGCGGGAGGGCCTTGGGAGACCCAGTACTTC. This encodes CSVEVPHLAGGPWETQYF.

The CDR3 region is CASSHDTRGNRRISEQFF. The CDR3 nucleotides are TGTGCCAGCAGCCATGATACTAGGGGAAACAGGAGGATCAGTGAGCAGTTCTTC. The chain carries TRBV14 and TRBJ2-1; possibly TRBD1 or TRBD2 for D (5 bases each). Germline CDR1 and CDR2: SGHDN and FVKESK. V was pared by 3 bases and J by 9 bases, with 27 bases between. The CDR3 loop spans 18 amino acids.

This clonotype was detected only a few times. This chain joins TRBV2 and TRBJ2-7; D is uncertain. CDR1 and CDR2 (germline): SNHLY, FYNNEI. Deletions cut 8 bases from V and 6 bases from J, with 11 bases between. The CDR3 spans 11 residues. Written as DNA, the CDR3 is TGTGCCAGCCGCCAGGAAGGCGAGCAGTACTTC. This translates into CASRQEGEQYF.

This clonotype was recorded once. The chain employs TRBV12-3 or TRBV12-4 and TRBJ2-7; D remains unclear. The V end lost 5 bases, the J end lost 4 bases, and 6 bases lay between the germline ends. This CDR3 is built from 11 residues. The CDR3 coding sequence is TGTGCCAGCAGTAATCAATACGAGCAGTACTTC. Its translation: CASSNQYEQYF.

CDR3 sequence reads: CASSIQSADEQFF. The CDR3 DNA reads TGCGCCAGCAGCATACAGAGCGCGGATGAGCAGTTCTTC. J is TRBJ2-1 and V is TRBV5-1; the D is unclear. Trimming took 4 bases from V and 8 from J, leaving 13 bases between them. Germline V gene sequence: CDR1 SGHRS, CDR2 YFSETQ. This CDR3 spans 13 amino acids.

The chain couples TRBV19 to TRBJ2-1; 7 bases are a match to TRBD2. From germline, CDR1 is LNHDA and CDR2 SQIVND (reference sequence). The CDR3 is 13 amino acids. After removal of 6 bases from V and 9 bases from J, the junction contained 8 bases not matched to a gene. The CDR3 reads CASSRLAESEQFF. The CDR3 nucleotides read TGTGCCAGTAGCCGACTAGCTGAGAGTGAGCAGTTCTTC.

This clonotype occurred many times. This chain connects TRBV28 to TRBJ2-5; perhaps D is TRBD1 or TRBD2 (6 bases each). The length of the CDR3 is 14 residues. CDR1 MDHEN and CDR2 SYDVKM come from the germline V gene. The V gene lost 3 bases and the J gene lost 2 bases, with 10 bases spanning the gap. CDR3 residues: CASSLSGAQETQYF. CDR3 DNA: TGTGCCAGCAGTTTGTCGGGGGCTCAAGAGACCCAGTACTTC.

The sample holds many counts of this clonotype. The V gene is TRBV7-2, the J gene TRBJ2-1; a weak D match, TRBD2 (5 bases). Germline V gene sequence: CDR1 SGHTA, CDR2 FQGNSA. The length of the CDR3 is 17 residues. V was cut by 1 base and J by 2 bases, with 15 bases left in between. The CDR3 DNA sequence: TGTGCCAGCAGCTTAGTGCTAGCACCAACTCCCTACAATGAGCAGTTCTTC. It codes for CASSLVLAPTPYNEQFF.

This clonotype was found many times. This sequence joins TRBV28 and TRBJ2-3, with 11 bases that match TRBD2. J lost 2 bases, V lost 7 bases, and 5 bases had no gene match. The CDR3 contains 15 residues. CDR1 MDHEN and CDR2 SYDVKM come from the germline V gene. CDR3 protein: CASILAGGPTDTQYF. Written as DNA, the CDR3 is TGTGCCAGCATCTTAGCGGGAGGGCCCACAGATACGCAGTATTTT.

This clonotype occurred a few times. The CDR3 loop reads CASRPTSAGELFF. CDR3 DNA: TGTGCCAGCAGGCCTACTAGCGCCGGGGAGCTGTTTTTT. The gene calls are TRBV6-1 and TRBJ2-2; 7 positions agree with TRBD2. The CDR3 consists of 13 residues. The trim removed 6 bases at V and 6 bases at J, leaving 4 bases unmatched. Germline assignment: CDR1 MNHNS and CDR2 SASEGT.

CDR3 DNA sequence: TGTGCCACCAACCTAGAGGAGGGCCCTCTAAACATTCAGTACTTC. Translated, it gives CATNLEEGPLNIQYF. The chain uses TRBV15 and TRBJ2-4, with D perhaps TRBD2 (6 bases). Germline lookup yields CDR1 LNHNV and CDR2 YYDKDF (reference sequence). Trimming removed 7 bases from V and 6 bases from J, with 19 bases in between. The CDR3 covers 15 residues. Full variable domain (remainder filled in from reference TRBV15 and TRBJ2-4): DAMVIQNPRYQVTQFGKPVTLSCSQTLNHNVMYWYQQKSSQAPKLLFHYYDKDFNNEADTPDNFQSRRPNTSFCFLDIRSPGLGDTAMYLCATNLEEGPLNIQYFGAGTRLSVL.

The gene calls are TRBV28 and TRBJ2-1, with 8 bases that match TRBD1. CDR3 length equals 14 residues. V shed 7 bases, J shed 1 base, and the junction held 3 bases outside the gene matches. Germline values: CDR1 MDHEN, CDR2 SYDVKM. CDR3 DNA: TGTGCCAGCACCTGGGACAGGTCCTACAATGAGCAGTTCTTC. Translated: CASTWDRSYNEQFF.

Many counts were recorded for this clonotype. This sequence joins TRBV30 and TRBJ1-4; 7 bases are shared with TRBD1. Germline loops: CDR1 GTSNPN, CDR2 SVGIG (reference sequence). The CDR3 contains 15 residues. The junction had 8 bases not matched to a gene; V was cut back by 1 base and J by 6 bases. In nucleotides, the CDR3 is TGTGCCTGGAGTGGTCGGGCAGGGGGAGATGAAAAACTGTTTTTT. This codes for CAWSGRAGGDEKLFF.

Remarks on this clonotype: Possible read error: a much larger clone is one base away. V is TRBV30 and J is TRBJ2-3; tentatively, D is TRBD2 (6 bases). Germline CDR1 GTSNPN, CDR2 SVGIG (reference sequence). This CDR3 is 14 amino acids long. The germline V and J ends were trimmed by 2 bases and 4 bases, with 13 bases remaining between them. For the CDR3, the DNA is TGTGCCTGGAGTCTCGGGGCTAGCGCAGATACGCAGTATTTT. Residues: CAWSLGASADTQYF.

Only a few counts were recorded for this clonotype. It may be a read error: a sequence one base away is much more abundant. The CDR3 DNA reads as TGTACCAGCAGCTTACTAGCGGATCACACCGGGGAGCTGTTTTTT. It yields the protein CTSSLLADHTGELFF. The chain couples TRBV11-2 to TRBJ2-2; 8 bases agree with TRBD2. The CDR3 is made up of 15 amino acids. Germline V gives CDR1 SGHAT, CDR2 FQNNGV.

This clonotype appeared once. The chain carries TRBV27 and TRBJ1-6; D is uncertain. CDR1 and CDR2 from the germline V gene are MNHEY and SMNVEV (reference sequence). The CDR3 length is 13 residues. The V end lost 5 bases, the J end lost 12 bases, and 14 bases lay between the germline ends. CDR3 sequence: CASSPTPTIPLHF. The CDR3 coding sequence is TGTGCCAGCAGTCCCACCCCGACCATACCCCTCCACTTT.

This clonotype has more than one count but fewer than ten. This rearrangement joins TRBV29-1 to TRBJ1-4; D might be TRBD1 (5 bases). Per the germline V gene, CDR1 is SQVTM and CDR2 is ANQGSEA. This CDR3 has 15 residues. Trimming took 3 bases from V and 10 from J, leaving 21 bases between them. CDR3 nucleotide sequence: TGCAGCGTTGATGTCTTCGGGTCAGGGTCTGGAAAACTGTTTTTT. Protein product: CSVDVFGSGSGKLFF.

V gene TRBV27 combines with J gene TRBJ2-1, with D perhaps TRBD1 (5 bases). CDR1 and CDR2 (germline): MNHEY, SMNVEV (reference sequence). V dropped 7 bases and J dropped 2 bases, with 12 bases sitting between them. This CDR3 contains 14 residues. The CDR3 region has the DNA TGTGCCAGCATTTTGACAGTGACCTACAATGAGCAGTTCTTC. This gives the protein CASILTVTYNEQFF.

This chain joins TRBV6-2 or TRBV6-3 and TRBJ2-7; tentative D call: TRBD2 (6 bases). There are 14 residues in the CDR3. In germline, CDR1 is MNHEY, CDR2 SVGEGT. With 7 bases removed from V and 0 bases from J, the gap between germline ends came to 13 bases. The CDR3 loop reads CASNTQGGSYEQYF. The CDR3 region has the DNA TGTGCCAGCAATACGCAGGGAGGCTCCTACGAGCAGTACTTC.

This clonotype was recorded at least ten times. The CDR3 region has the DNA TGTGCCAGCAGGGGGCTTGGGGTGGGATGGACTGAAGCTTTCTTT. It yields the protein CASRGLGVGWTEAFF. The rearrangement uses TRBV2 and TRBJ1-1, with a weak D call TRBD1 (5 bases). V shed 6 bases and J shed 5 bases, with 19 bases lying between them. The germline V gene has CDR1 SNHLY and CDR2 FYNNEI. The CDR3 sequence is 15 residues long.

This clonotype was detected ten times or more. V and J are TRBV11-2 and TRBJ1-1, with D maybe TRBD1 (6 bases). The V end lost 5 bases, the J end lost 11 bases, and 15 bases lay between the germline ends. The CDR3 spans 12 residues. The germline CDR1 and CDR2 sequences are SGHAT and FQNNGV. The CDR3 sequence is CASSEGGVMAFF. The CDR3 nucleotides read TGTGCCAGCAGCGAAGGGGGAGTGATGGCTTTCTTT.

The sample holds a few counts of this clonotype. This chain joins TRBV7-2 and TRBJ1-1; D is ambiguous. The CDR3 contains 13 residues. Germline loops: CDR1 SGHTA, CDR2 FQGNSA. V was pared by 2 bases and J by 3 bases, with 7 bases between. This chain's CDR3 is CASSLYGDTEAFF. The CDR3 nucleotides are TGTGCCAGCAGCTTATACGGGGACACTGAAGCTTTCTTT.